The rows below give T cell receptor beta chains drawn from one sample of a study of blood T cells in healthy people across ages. TCRdb reanalysed the 5' RACE reads using MiXCR and keeps one entry per CDR3 protein. In the table there are about 800,000 distinct CDR3 sequences, just under 25% of which are singletons. This sample also belongs to another study, concerning T cells of mothers and their children.

The sample comprised blood. The origin of the receptors is a boy younger than 18 in good health. Each CDR3 is given with its conserved first and last residue. The D gene is left open where the match is weak. Size tells how often a clone was seen (once, few, many) or the class of an expanded clone, and some rows leave it out.

few | TRBJ2-2 | TRBV7-2 | TRBD1 | TGTGCCACCGGACAGGGGGCGGGCGGGGAGCTGTTTTTT | CATGQGAGGELFF
few | TRBJ1-5 | TRBV12-3/TRBV12-4 | . | TGTGCCAGCAGTTTAGCGCGGGGGGCAGGAGCCCCTTATTTT | CASSLARGAGAPYF
few | TRBJ1-2 | TRBV2 | . | TGTGCCAGCAGTGATCGACAGCCTCCAACTTCTGGCTACACCTTC | CASSDRQPPTSGYTF
few | TRBJ2-2 | TRBV7-2 | . | TGTGCCAGCAGCCCTAGATTCCAAACCGGGGAGCTGTTTTTT | CASSPRFQTGELFF
. | TRBJ2-1 | TRBV4-1 | TRBD2 | TGCGCCAGCAGCCAAGATATAGGACTAGCGGGATACAATGAGCAGTTCTTC | CASSQDIGLAGYNEQFF
. | TRBJ2-5 | TRBV6-2/TRBV6-3 | TRBD1 | TGTGCCAGCACCCTAATGACAGGGGAGACCCAGTACTTC | CASTLMTGETQYF
few | TRBJ1-2 | TRBV7-9 | TRBD1 | TGTGCCAGCAGCTCCCCCGTGACAGGGGCTTTAGCTAACTATGGCTACACCTTC | CASSSPVTGALANYGYTF
. | TRBJ2-5 | TRBV13 | . | TGTGCCAGCACCGGTCCATCGGAGGGGGAGACCCAGTACTTC | CASTGPSEGETQYF
few | TRBJ1-6 | TRBV12-3/TRBV12-4 | TRBD1 | TGTGCCAGCAGTTGGACAGGGGCCCTCCACTTT | CASSWTGALHF
. | TRBJ1-2 | TRBV9 | TRBD1 | TGTGCCAGCAGCGTAGATGTTACAGGGGGTGGCTACACCTTC | CASSVDVTGGGYTF
. | TRBJ2-1 | TRBV6-1 | . | TGTGCCAGCATCGACCGGGGCAATGAGCAGTTCTTC | CASIDRGNEQFF
. | TRBJ2-5 | TRBV6-2/TRBV6-3 | . | TGTGCCAGCAGCTCACTCCAGTACCAAGAGACCCAGTACTTC | CASSSLQYQETQYF
. | TRBJ2-7 | TRBV3-1 | TRBD2 | TGTGCCAGCAGCCCCTATTCGGCTAGCGGCTACGAGCAGTACTTC | CASSPYSASGYEQYF
. | TRBJ2-3 | TRBV5-1 | . | TGCGCCAGCAGCTTGGTTACCGGGATGGAGGATACGCAGTATTTT | CASSLVTGMEDTQYF
. | TRBJ1-2 | TRBV7-2 | . | TGTGCCAGCAGCTTGCCGGACATCTATGGCTACACCTTC | CASSLPDIYGYTF
few | TRBJ2-5 | TRBV7-2 | TRBD1 | TGTGCCAGCAGCTGGACAGGTCGGAATGGAGAGACCCAGTACTTC | CASSWTGRNGETQYF
few | TRBJ2-5 | TRBV20-1 | . | TGCAGTGCTATACCGACAGGACTACAAGAGACCCAGTACTTC | CSAIPTGLQETQYF
few | TRBJ1-3 | TRBV24-1 | . | TGTGCCACCAGTGAGGGCGGTGCTATCTCTGGAAACACCATATATTTT | CATSEGGAISGNTIYF
. | TRBJ1-2 | TRBV28 | . | TGTGCCAGCAGAATAACCTCAAGTTCCTCTAACTATGGCTACACCTTC | CASRITSSSSNYGYTF
. | TRBJ2-7 | TRBV29-1 | . | TGCAGCGTTGAAGATCCCCACGGCTACGAGCAGTACTTC | CSVEDPHGYEQYF
few | TRBJ2-4 | TRBV29-1 | . | TGCAGCGTTGCAGAAGAAACAGCCAAAAACATTCAGTACTTC | CSVAEETAKNIQYF
few | TRBJ2-5 | TRBV28 | TRBD2 | TGTGCCAGCTGGGCGGGGGTATCTGGCAAGTACTTC | CASWAGVSGKYF
. | TRBJ2-3 | TRBV5-1 | TRBD2 | TGCGCCAGCAGCTTGGGACTAGCGTTTAGCACAGATACGCAGTATTTT | CASSLGLAFSTDTQYF
. | TRBJ2-2 | TRBV7-2 | . | TGTGCCAGCAGCTTAGTGCGGGTTAAGAACACCGGGGAGCTGTTTTTT | CASSLVRVKNTGELFF
. | TRBJ2-2 | TRBV12-3/TRBV12-4 | . | TGTGCCAGCAGTTTACGGGACACATACACCGGGGAGCTGTTTTTT | CASSLRDTYTGELFF
. | TRBJ2-7 | TRBV14 | TRBD2 | TGTGCCAGCAGCCCGGGCGGAACTAGCGGTTTTCAACGCTCCTACGAGCAGTACTTC | CASSPGGTSGFQRSYEQYF
. | TRBJ2-7 | TRBV29-1 | . | TGCAGCGCCCGGGCCCTCGGGAACGAGCAGTACTTC | CSARALGNEQYF
. | TRBJ2-1 | TRBV6-5 | TRBD2 | TGTGCCAGCAGTTACTCGACTGGCGGGGGGGCTTACAATGAGCAGTTCTTC | CASSYSTGGGAYNEQFF
. | TRBJ1-4 | TRBV4-1 | . | TGCGCCAGCAGCCAAGATCTTGTGGACACAGGCCTCCAAAAACTGTTTTTT | CASSQDLVDTGLQKLFF
. | TRBJ1-4 | TRBV6-2/TRBV6-3 | . | TGTGCCAGCAGTTCTTTCGACAGGACCACGGAAAAACTGTTTTTT | CASSSFDRTTEKLFF
. | TRBJ2-7 | TRBV7-2 | . | TGTGCCAGCAAGATGGGGGCCTCCTACGAGCAGTACTTC | CASKMGASYEQYF
few | TRBJ2-7 | TRBV2 | TRBD1 | TGTGCCAGCAGTAAGGGGGCCCCGACCTCCTACGAGCAGTACTTC | CASSKGAPTSYEQYF
. | TRBJ2-1 | TRBV5-5 | . | TGTGCCAGCAGCTTGTCAGTGGGGGACCTGTTCTTC | CASSLSVGDLFF
. | TRBJ2-7 | TRBV7-3 | . | TGTGCCAGCGGAACGTCCTACGGGACATTCCCCTACGAGCAGTACTTC | CASGTSYGTFPYEQYF
few | TRBJ2-5 | TRBV2 | . | TGTGCCAGCGGCCGGGCTTGGGAAAAAACGGCGACCCAGTACTTC | CASGRAWEKTATQYF
. | TRBJ2-3 | TRBV20-1 | TRBD2 | TGCAGTGCTCCGTCACCGGGACTAGCGACAGATACGCAGTATTTT | CSAPSPGLATDTQYF
. | TRBJ2-2 | TRBV11-3 | . | TGTGCCAGCAGCTCCAAGTCAGGAGCCGGGGAGCTGTTTTTT | CASSSKSGAGELFF
. | TRBJ2-1 | TRBV4-3 | TRBD2 | TGCGCCAGCAGCCAAACCTTAGCGGGGGGGCTCGGCAATGAGCAGTTCTTC | CASSQTLAGGLGNEQFF
few | TRBJ2-1 | TRBV5-1 | TRBD2 | TGCGCCAGCAGCTTACGGACTAGCGGGAGGGCCTGGAGCTCCTACAATGAGCAGTTCTTC | CASSLRTSGRAWSSYNEQFF
. | TRBJ1-2 | TRBV28 | TRBD1 | TGTGCCAGCAGTCCGCAGGGGGTGAACTATGGCTACACCTTC | CASSPQGVNYGYTF
. | TRBJ2-7 | TRBV29-1 | . | TGCAGCGTACAACCCAGACAGGCATCCTACGAGCAGTACTTC | CSVQPRQASYEQYF
few | TRBJ1-5 | TRBV4-1 | . | TGCGCCAGCAGCCAAGGGGACCTTTCTTATAGCAATCAGCCCCAGCATTTT | CASSQGDLSYSNQPQHF
few | TRBJ2-5 | TRBV6-4 | TRBD1 | TGTGCCAGCAGTGAGACAGGGGGATACCAAGAGACCCAGTACTTC | CASSETGGYQETQYF
. | TRBJ1-6 | TRBV11-2 | . | TGTGCCAGCAGCCCTCGGGGCGCCGATAATTCACCCCTCCACTTT | CASSPRGADNSPLHF
few | TRBJ2-5 | TRBV7-9 | . | TGTGCCAGCAGCTTATTAGGGGGTAGCAGGGCCCAAGAGACCCAGTACTTC | CASSLLGGSRAQETQYF
. | TRBJ1-1 | TRBV27 | . | TGTGCCTGCAACCTGAACCCAGGCACTGAAGCTTTCTTT | CACNLNPGTEAFF
. | TRBJ2-7 | TRBV27 | . | TGTGCCAGCAGTCTGGACAGCCGCGAGCAGTACTTC | CASSLDSREQYF
. | TRBJ2-4 | TRBV7-9 | . | TGTGCCAGCAGCTCCCCCGGGGCAAACATTCAGTACTTC | CASSSPGANIQYF
few | TRBJ2-7 | TRBV7-2 | . | TGTGCCAGCAGCTTAGGTCTATCAGACGGGCAGTACTTC | CASSLGLSDGQYF
few | TRBJ2-7 | TRBV29-1 | . | TGCAGCGTTGAAGCAGGGTACGAGCAGTACTTC | CSVEAGYEQYF
. | TRBJ1-6 | TRBV9 | . | TGTGCCAGCCGGGGGGCGAAGTCACCCCTCCACTTT | CASRGAKSPLHF
many | TRBJ2-3 | TRBV29-1 | TRBD1 | TGCAGCGGAGGACAGGCTGACACAGATACGCAGTATTTT | CSGGQADTDTQYF